This T cell receptor beta chain was observed in a study of identical twins. Study-level findings and limits: It was cross-sectional statistical analysis, not following the same donors, that the conclusions relied on. High-abundance cord blood beta clonotypes had fewer insertions; memory repertoires showed none.

cDNA molecules carried unique molecular identifiers, and template switching added a universal primer site. TCRdb called the 5' RACE reads again in MiXCR, with one record for every CDR3 protein. The sample carries 1.5 million to 2 million distinct CDR3 sequences, around 29% recorded once. The CDR3 has 12 residues. Germline CDR1 is DFQATT and CDR2 is SNEGSKA (reference sequence). Trimming removed 3 bases at V and 4 bases at J, with 10 bases between. A few counts support this clonotype. What it recognizes is unknown. This chain uses TRBV20-1 with TRBJ2-7, with D possibly being TRBD1 or TRBD2 (5 bases each). The sequence was collected from a newborn girl in good health. What was sequenced was cord blood. CDR3 amino acids: CSASLGAYEQYF. The CDR3 nucleotides read TGCAGTGCTAGTCTCGGGGCTTACGAGCAGTACTTC.